The following is a T cell receptor (beta chain) sequence with its context. No antigen is known for it. Researchers defined stable Graves' hyperthyroidism as no ophthalmopathy progression within 18 months. This sample is drawn from a study of T cells in Graves' hyperthyroidism and ophthalmopathy. Study-level background: Sampling of peripheral blood happened at initial diagnosis, prior to any treatment. Points from the study as a whole: Most thyroid clonotypes that were expanded above 0.001 also turned up in blood.

The CDR3 regions of TCR beta were amplified from RNA transcripts. When the TCR CDR3 underwent first-round RT-PCR, the HTBI primer set was used. A single record per CDR3 protein comes from TCRdb applying MiXCR to the multiplex PCR reads. The sample contains tens of thousands of distinct CDR3 sequences, roughly 45% of which appear only once. This TCR derives from a woman aged 25 to 45 with Graves' hyperthyroidism. The material sequenced was blood.

CDR3 protein: CATLGETQYF. The DNA of the CDR3 is TGTGCCACCCTGGGGGAGACCCAGTACTTC. The chain is built from TRBV10-3 and TRBJ2-5; D gene ambiguous. The CDR3 sequence is 10 residues long. The germline gives CDR1 ENHRY, CDR2 SYGVKD. The V gene lost 10 bases and the J gene lost 5 bases, with 8 bases spanning the gap.